The TCR beta chain described here comes from a study of T cell responses to AZD1222 COVID-19 vaccine (dated by TCRdb to the early 2020s). About the investigation overall: TCR sequencing covered roughly 230 trial participants: around 210 given two doses of AZD1222 and about 26 given two doses of MenACWY control vaccine. Enrollment into the trials was organized by age into subgroups of 18-55, 56-69 and 70-plus years, and those subgroups contained roughly 150, 30 and 60 TCR-sequenced participants, respectively.

Details on this clone: Its antigen has not been determined. The input lacks base qualities; no much larger clone sits a single base away.

The CDR3 regions of human TCRbeta chains were analyzed by immunosequencing. On the authors' methods: Repertoire TCRs were checked for matches against a reference library of SARS-CoV-2-specific TCRs that had been generated using the MIRA antigen-specificity platform. Breadth was defined as the fraction of unique TCRs that were SARS-CoV-2-associated. Depth was defined as the fraction of total T cells that were SARS-CoV-2-associated. Using the MIRA data, each spike-specific TCR was assigned both to the spike region to which the TCR was reactive and to a CD4 or CD8 class. Log10-transformed breadth and depth values were compared by one-way ANOVA with Sidak's multiple comparisons tests. TCRdb took over this immuneACCESS table, retaining in-frame rearrangements with V and J assigned. Such tables are incomplete; in checked studies, under half of the missing clones stem from an unresolved V gene, and the remainder is unexplained. V and J calls and clone size follow that table, whereas D and trimming were derived from the DNA. Within this sample are under 95,000 clones, with approximately 87% of them counted one time only. The ten largest clones add up to around 1.4% of the sample.

What the time point label conveys for this sample: about 28 days (+/-7) after the second vaccine dose. Because spike-specific TCR depth and breadth did not differ between the two schedules, AZD1222 recipients who got a second dose at roughly 4 weeks were pooled with those who got a second dose at roughly 12 weeks. Samples from vaccinated people were obtained from the UK trials COV001 and COV002, which included a single-blind randomized controlled phase 2/3 trial of AZD1222 (ChAdOx1 nCoV-19) in healthy adults. Trial participant PBMC samples were collected at day 0 and day 28 after the second dose for TCRbeta chain sequencing. Summary of the overall study and its limitations: Participants were mostly white British and included more females than males, and it was suggested by the authors that clonal diversity may have been underestimated. Reportedly, almost half of the unique spike-specific TCRs recognized epitopes lying outside the regions that are mutated in the B.1.351 and B.1.1.7 variants. Spike-specific TCR breadth and depth rose significantly after two AZD1222 doses compared with day 0 and with MenACWY recipients. Conclusions about previously exposed vaccinees are limited, since just a handful of AZD1222 recipients were seropositive for SARS-CoV-2 at baseline. The whole spike protein was spanned by vaccine-associated CD4 TCRs, and dominant responses were seen in regions 160-218 and 743-854. The 56-69-year group was small, and its depth increase did not reach significance, likely because of low power. Because no day 14 peak-response samples were available, repertoires were characterized only after the peak T cell response.

The CDR3 measures 12 amino acids from cysteine to phenylalanine. Only the CDR3 DNA is retained, 36 bases long and in frame from the first base. Trimming costs V 5 bases and J 10 bases, and their ends lie 12 bases apart. The sequence joins TRBV12-3 or TRBV12-4 to TRBJ1-5; the D gene is possibly TRBD1, with 6 bases matching. The clonotype was recovered from an adult who received the AZD1222 COVID-19 vaccine. The sample was peripheral blood, taken 28 days after the second AZD1222 dose. The CDR3 has the sequence CASSTRDTPQHF. In nucleotides, the sequence is TGTGCCAGCAGTACCCGGGACACTCCCCAGCATTTT.